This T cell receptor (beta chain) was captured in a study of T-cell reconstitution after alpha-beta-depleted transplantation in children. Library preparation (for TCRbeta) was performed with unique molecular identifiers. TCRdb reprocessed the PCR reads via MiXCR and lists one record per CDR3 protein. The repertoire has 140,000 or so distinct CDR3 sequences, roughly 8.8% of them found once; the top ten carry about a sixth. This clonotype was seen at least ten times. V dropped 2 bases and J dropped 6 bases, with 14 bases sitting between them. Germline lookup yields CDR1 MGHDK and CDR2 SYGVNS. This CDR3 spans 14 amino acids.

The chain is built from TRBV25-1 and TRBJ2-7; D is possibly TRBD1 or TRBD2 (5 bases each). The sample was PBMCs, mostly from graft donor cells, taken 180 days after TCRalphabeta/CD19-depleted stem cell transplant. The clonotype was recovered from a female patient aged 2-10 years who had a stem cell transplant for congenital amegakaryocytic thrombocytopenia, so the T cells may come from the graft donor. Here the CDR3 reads CASSEPGTRGEQYF. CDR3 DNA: TGTGCCAGCAGTGAACCAGGGACCCGCGGCGAGCAGTACTTC.